This TCR beta chain was identified during a study of T cell responses to AZD1222 COVID-19 vaccine. Regarding the study as a whole: Donors skewed white British and female; clonal diversity was possibly underestimated. Targeting of unmutated variant regions was reportedly seen in nearly half of spike-specific TCRs. Spike as a whole was targeted by vaccine-associated CD4 TCRs, dominant at 160-218 and 743-854.

The method was immunoSEQ multiplex PCR; TCRdb's version includes in-frame clones alone and lacks a portion of them. Here the sample spans fewer than 45,000 clones, over 80% being singletons. With 0 bases removed from V and 0 bases from J, the gap between germline ends came to 6 bases. The V gene's germline CDR1 is GTSNPN and CDR2 SVGIG (reference sequence). The CDR3 spans 13 residues. On this clone itself: Its specificity is not known.

The sequence was obtained from an adult in good health. The material sequenced was peripheral blood, taken on day 0 of AZD1222 vaccination. The rearrangement links TRBV30 to TRBJ2-7, with D possibly matching TRBD1 (5 bases). CDR3 amino acids: CAWSVQVSYEQYF. The CDR3 DNA follows: TGTGCCTGGAGTGTACAGGTCTCCTACGAGCAGTACTTC.